The 17 T cell receptor beta chains in this list originate from one sample, sequenced in a study of blood T cell repertoires in COVID-19. The method was immunoSEQ multiplex PCR; TCRdb's version includes in-frame clones alone and lacks a portion of them. This sample has 150,000 to 200,000 clones, with about 89% found just once. Specimen: peripheral blood. The source is a man younger than 35 who had recovered from COVID-19.

The rearrangement links TRBV9 to TRBJ1-2; TRBD1 matches at 10 bases. Germline CDR1 is SGDLS and CDR2 is YYNGEE. J lost 8 bases, V lost 0 bases, and 10 bases had no gene match. The CDR3 has 16 residues. The CDR3 spells CASSVVETGTGEGYTF. The CDR3 nucleotides are TGTGCCAGCAGCGTAGTCGAGACGGGGACAGGGGAAGGCTACACCTTC.

The chain joins TRBV5-5 to TRBJ1-6; perhaps TRBD1 as D (6 bases). The CDR3 sequence is 14 residues long. In germline, CDR1 is SGHKS, CDR2 YYEKEE (reference sequence). V was pared by 4 bases and J by 10 bases, with 15 bases between. The CDR3 protein is CASSIFGGHSPLHF. Here the CDR3 DNA reads TGTGCCAGCAGCATCTTCGGGGGGCACTCACCCCTCCACTTT.

The J gene is TRBJ2-1, the V gene TRBV6-5, with 9 bases identical to TRBD2. Germline CDR1 and CDR2: MNHEY and SVGAGI. The CDR3 is made up of 14 amino acids. The V and J ends lost 11 bases and 9 bases, in that order; junction bases with no gene match: 14. The CDR3 here is CALKAGGGVGEQFF. DNA for the CDR3: TGTGCCCTAAAGGCGGGAGGGGGAGTAGGTGAGCAGTTCTTC.

The CDR3 is CASSSNYRGGYQETQYF. In DNA form, the CDR3 reads TGTGCCAGCAGCTCCAATTATAGGGGAGGGTACCAAGAGACCCAGTACTTC. The chain employs TRBV5-6 and TRBJ2-5; 7 nucleotides line up with TRBD2. Germline CDR1 is SGHDT and CDR2 is YYEEEE. V lost 3 bases, J lost 0 bases, and 11 bases stayed unmatched. The CDR3 has 17 residues.

J is TRBJ2-1 and V is TRBV24-1; possibly TRBD2 for D (6 bases). The CDR3 runs to 14 residues. CDR1 and CDR2 from the germline V gene are KGHDR and SFDVKD. V lost 9 bases, J lost 0 bases, and 11 bases lay in between. The CDR3 nucleotides read TGTGCCACCCAAAAGACTAGCTCCTACAATGAGCAGTTCTTC. Its protein is CATQKTSSYNEQFF.

The rearrangement uses TRBV28 and TRBJ2-1; 8 positions agree with TRBD2. The CDR3 extends over 15 amino acids. With 4 bases clipped from V and 7 bases from J, the junction kept 9 bases outside the gene matches. CDR1 and CDR2 (germline): MDHEN, SYDVKM. CDR3 loop: CASSSGGDLFNEQFF. The DNA for the CDR3 is TGTGCCAGCAGTTCCGGGGGGGACCTTTTTAATGAGCAGTTCTTC.

This clone was detected only a few times. The V gene is TRBV15, the J gene TRBJ1-4; the D is unclear. Germline V gives CDR1 LNHNV, CDR2 YYDKDF (reference sequence). Trimming took 4 bases from V and 3 from J, leaving 12 bases between them. This CDR3 contains 15 residues. The DNA of the CDR3 is TGTGCCACCAGCACCCCAAGGGAGGCTAATGAAAAACTGTTTTTT. It specifies CATSTPREANEKLFF.

V and J are TRBV12-3 or TRBV12-4 and TRBJ1-5; no firm D call. The CDR3 loop spans 12 amino acids. Trimming took off 5 bases at V and 7 bases at J, with 9 bases between the two ends. The CDR3 DNA reads TGTGCCAGCAGTCAGCGGACCCAGCCCCAGCATTTT. This translates into CASSQRTQPQHF.

V usage is TRBV5-4 and J usage is TRBJ2-1; 12 nucleotides agree with TRBD2. With V trimmed by 4 bases and J by 9 bases, 11 bases remained unmatched. This CDR3 has 16 residues. Germline V CDR1 and CDR2: SGHNT, YYREEE (reference sequence). CDR3 amino acids: CASSRGGLAGRGEQFF. The CDR3 region has the DNA TGTGCCAGCAGCCGGGGCGGACTAGCGGGACGGGGTGAGCAGTTCTTC.

This clone occurred once. The genes are TRBV7-2 and TRBJ1-5, with 9 bases that match TRBD1. The CDR3 loop spans 14 amino acids. Per the germline V gene, CDR1 is SGHTA and CDR2 is FQGNSA. Trimming took 6 bases from V and 4 from J; bases not matched to a gene: 4. CDR3: CASRNRGLNQPQHF. The CDR3 region has the DNA TGTGCCAGCAGAAACAGGGGGCTGAATCAGCCCCAGCATTTT.

This clone came up a few times. The CDR3 region is CASSSITDRTDGNTIYF. CDR3 in DNA: TGTGCCAGCAGTTCCATTACGGACAGGACCGATGGAAACACCATATATTTT. The V gene is TRBV28, the J gene TRBJ1-3, with 7 bases aligning to TRBD1. The CDR3 spans 17 residues. Trimming at V came to 4 bases and at J to 3 bases, leaving 12 bases not matched to a gene. The germline CDR1 and CDR2 sequences are MDHEN and SYDVKM.

The rearrangement uses TRBV5-4 and TRBJ2-3; TRBD2 aligns across 11 bases. CDR3 length: 13 amino acids. Germline CDR1 reads SGHNT; CDR2 reads YYREEE (reference sequence). With 4 bases clipped from V and 5 bases from J, the junction kept 0 bases outside the gene matches. The CDR3 here is CASSLAGGDTQYF. CDR3 sequence (DNA): TGTGCCAGCAGCCTAGCGGGAGGAGATACGCAGTATTTT.

This sequence joins TRBV24-1 and TRBJ2-3; D perhaps matches TRBD2 (5 bases). CDR1 and CDR2 (germline): KGHDR, SFDVKD. V was trimmed by 5 bases and J by 0 bases, leaving 8 bases between them. This CDR3 is built from 14 residues. The CDR3 nucleotides read TGTGCCACCAGTGGAGCGGCTAGCACAGATACGCAGTATTTT. This codes for CATSGAASTDTQYF.

This rearrangement joins TRBV27 to TRBJ1-1, with TRBD1 identical over 10 bases. Germline V CDR1 and CDR2: MNHEY, SMNVEV (reference sequence). CDR3 length equals 15 residues. V shed 8 bases, J shed 0 bases, and the junction held 6 bases outside the gene matches. The CDR3 here is CASGQTGGLNTEAFF. CDR3 sequence (DNA): TGTGCCAGCGGCCAGACAGGGGGCCTGAACACTGAAGCTTTCTTT.

This sequence joins TRBV7-2 and TRBJ2-5, with D maybe TRBD2 (6 bases). The germline V and J ends were trimmed by 3 bases and 7 bases, with 15 bases remaining between them. The CDR3 is made up of 14 amino acids. Germline V lookup: CDR1 SGHTA, CDR2 FQGNSA. The CDR3 loop is CASSFSPEGGTQYF. As DNA, the CDR3 is TGTGCCAGCAGCTTCTCCCCGGAGGGCGGGACCCAGTACTTC.

The chain couples TRBV4-1 to TRBJ1-1; TRBD1 matches 10 bases. CDR1 MGHRA and CDR2 YSYEKL come from the germline V gene. The CDR3 is made up of 15 amino acids. V lost 4 bases, J lost 4 bases, and 6 bases stayed unmatched. This CDR3 reads CASSPTGGGGTEAFF. DNA of the CDR3: TGCGCCAGCAGCCCGACAGGGGGCGGGGGCACTGAAGCTTTCTTT.

The rearrangement links TRBV7-2 to TRBJ1-1; TRBD1 matches at 11 bases. Germline CDR1 and CDR2: SGHTA and FQGNSA. Losses at the gene ends were 4 bases for V and 4 bases for J; bases not matched to a gene: 8. This CDR3 region has 16 residues. The CDR3 loop is CASSSGQGARRTEAFF. CDR3 nucleotides: TGTGCCAGCAGCTCTGGACAGGGGGCGCGTCGCACTGAAGCTTTCTTT.